Listed below are T cell receptor beta chains from one sample, sequenced in a study of blood T cell repertoires in COVID-19. Sequenced by immunoSEQ multiplex PCR; TCRdb stores in-frame clones only, minus some. The profile shows a few hundred thousand clones, about 85% of them singletons. Sequenced sample: peripheral blood. The receptors were sampled from a woman between 18 and 29 years old with acute or convalescent COVID-19. The CDR3 runs from the conserved cysteine through the conserved F or W. D genes are given only for firm matches. Clone size is given for some rows only: seen once, a few or many times, or a class if the clone is expanded.

17 | NA | TRBJ2-5 | TRBV7-9 | TRBD1 | CASSSRDGQGYQETQYF | TGTGCCAGCAGCTCTAGGGACGGACAGGGTTACCAAGAGACCCAGTACTTC
16 | NA | TRBJ1-4 | TRBV28 | TRBD1 | CASRLDRDSDSEKLFF | TGTGCCAGCAGATTAGACCGGGACAGCGATAGTGAAAAACTGTTTTTT
14 | NA | TRBJ2-3 | TRBV7-2 | TRBD2 | CASSTWGGTDTQYF | TGTGCCAGCAGCACCTGGGGGGGTACAGATACGCAGTATTTT
15 | NA | TRBJ1-2 | TRBV5-1 | NA | CASSPVLSTNYGYTF | TGCGCCAGCAGCCCGGTCCTGAGTACTAACTATGGCTACACCTTC
14 | once | TRBJ2-7 | TRBV11-2 | TRBD2 | CASSLGGGAYEQYF | TGTGCCAGCAGCTTAGGGGGAGGGGCCTACGAGCAGTACTTC
14 | NA | TRBJ1-1 | TRBV19 | NA | CASSRSGSSTEAFF | TGTGCCAGTAGTCGATCGGGTAGTAGTACTGAAGCTTTCTTT
12 | NA | TRBJ2-7 | TRBV5-1 | NA | CASSNQAYEQYF | TGCGCCAGCAGCAATCAGGCCTACGAGCAGTACTTC
13 | NA | TRBJ2-1 | TRBV19 | TRBD1 | CASSRTGYNEQFF | TGTGCCAGTAGTAGGACAGGGTACAATGAGCAGTTCTTC
16 | NA | TRBJ1-5 | TRBV6-1 | TRBD1 | CASSERIQGGNQPQHF | TGTGCCAGCAGTGAACGCATCCAGGGGGGCAATCAGCCCCAGCATTTT
13 | NA | TRBJ1-2 | TRBV3-1/TRBV3-2 | NA | CASSPSQGYGYTF | TGTGCCAGCAGCCCAAGCCAGGGTTACGGCTACACCTTC
16 | NA | TRBJ1-1 | TRBV4-2 | NA | CASSQGGREPNTEAFF | TGTGCCAGCAGCCAAGGGGGTAGGGAGCCGAACACTGAAGCTTTCTTT
14 | NA | TRBJ1-1 | TRBV19 | TRBD1 | CASSVPGQGREAFF | TGTGCCAGTAGTGTTCCGGGACAGGGGCGGGAAGCTTTCTTT
16 | once | TRBJ2-2 | TRBV6-4 | NA | CASSEQDGRNTGELFF | TGTGCCAGCAGTGAACAGGACGGGAGGAACACCGGGGAGCTGTTTTTT
13 | NA | TRBJ1-6 | TRBV2 | NA | CASSGGRNSPLHF | TGTGCCAGCTCCGGGGGAAGAAATTCACCCCTCCACTTT
15 | NA | TRBJ1-1 | TRBV5-1 | NA | CASSPEGGANTEAFF | TGCGCCAGCAGCCCGGAGGGGGGGGCGAACACTGAAGCTTTCTTT
16 | NA | TRBJ2-3 | TRBV7-9 | TRBD2 | CASSLGTSGQEDTQYF | TGTGCCAGCAGCTTAGGTACTAGCGGCCAGGAGGATACGCAGTATTTT
16 | once | TRBJ2-3 | TRBV13 | TRBD2 | CASSLILLAGPDTQYF | TGTGCCAGCAGCTTAATCCTCCTAGCGGGACCGGATACGCAGTATTTT
15 | few | TRBJ1-6 | TRBV5-4 | NA | CASSGGAGINSPLHF | TGTGCCAGCAGCGGTGGGGCAGGCATCAATTCACCCCTCCACTTT
12 | NA | TRBJ1-2 | TRBV19 | NA | CASSTLVYGYTF | TGTGCCAGTAGTACATTAGTGTATGGCTACACCTTC
15 | NA | TRBJ1-6 | TRBV3-1/TRBV3-2 | NA | CASSPRARARRHLHF | TGTGCCAGCAGCCCCAGGGCCCGCGCTAGGCGGCACCTCCACTTT
14 | NA | TRBJ2-5 | TRBV24-1 | TRBD1 | CATGPGQTQETQYF | TGTGCCACCGGGCCGGGACAGACACAAGAGACCCAGTACTTC
15 | NA | TRBJ2-2 | TRBV18 | NA | CASSRILPNTGELFF | TGTGCCAGCTCCCGTATCCTTCCGAACACCGGGGAGCTGTTTTTT
14 | NA | TRBJ2-1 | TRBV19 | TRBD2 | CASKSGRLDNEQFF | TGTGCCAGTAAGAGCGGGAGGTTAGACAATGAGCAGTTCTTC
14 | NA | TRBJ1-2 | TRBV24-1 | TRBD1 | CATNRGRLWYGYTF | TGTGCCACCAACAGGGGGCGCCTTTGGTATGGCTACACCTTC
12 | NA | TRBJ1-5 | TRBV28 | NA | CASTGFNQPQHF | TGTGCCAGCACAGGGTTCAATCAGCCCCAGCATTTT
15 | NA | TRBJ2-7 | TRBV15 | TRBD1 | CATSRAGTAAYEQYF | TGTGCCACCAGCAGAGCTGGGACAGCCGCCTACGAGCAGTACTTC
16 | NA | TRBJ1-3 | TRBV4-2 | NA | CASSQTGSNSGNTIYF | TGTGCCAGCAGCCAAACGGGATCGAACTCTGGAAACACCATATATTTT
17 | NA | TRBJ2-7 | TRBV5-1 | NA | CASSLEGGGILSYEQYF | TGCGCCAGCAGCTTGGAAGGGGGCGGGATCCTCTCCTACGAGCAGTACTTC
11 | NA | TRBJ2-1 | TRBV19 | NA | CASSRRGTQFF | TGTGCCAGTAGTAGGCGGGGAACACAGTTCTTC
15 | NA | TRBJ2-1 | TRBV5-1 | NA | CASSLDRTGYNEQFF | TGCGCCAGCAGCTTGGACCGAACCGGGTACAATGAGCAGTTCTTC
13 | NA | TRBJ1-1 | TRBV5-1 | NA | CASSLTVNTEAFF | TGCGCCAGCAGCTTGACGGTGAACACTGAAGCTTTCTTT
13 | NA | TRBJ2-3 | TRBV6-5 | NA | CASSFSGSTAQYF | TGTGCCAGCAGTTTCTCGGGGAGCACAGCGCAGTATTTT
18 | NA | TRBJ1-3 | TRBV6-1 | NA | CASSEALRWGSSGNTIYF | TGTGCCAGCAGTGAAGCGCTTCGGTGGGGCAGCTCTGGAAACACCATATATTTT
15 | NA | TRBJ2-3 | TRBV27 | NA | CASSSPNRGTDTQYF | TGTGCCAGCAGTTCACCAAACAGGGGCACAGATACGCAGTATTTT
14 | NA | TRBJ1-5 | TRBV6-5 | NA | CASSLTELNQPQHF | TGTGCCAGCAGCCTGACAGAACTCAATCAGCCCCAGCATTTT
10 | NA | TRBJ1-2 | TRBV5-8 | TRBD1 | CASSLKGTAF | TGTGCCAGCAGCTTGAAAGGGACAGCCTTC
14 | NA | TRBJ1-6 | TRBV27 | TRBD1 | CASTTGQFSSPLHF | TGTGCCAGCACCACGGGACAGTTCTCTTCACCCCTCCACTTT
13 | NA | TRBJ1-1 | TRBV18 | NA | CASLPGQNTEAFF | TGCGCCAGCTTACCGGGACAAAACACTGAAGCTTTCTTT
16 | NA | TRBJ1-2 | TRBV6-5 | NA | CASSSLPLDSVYGYTF | TGTGCCAGCAGTTCTCTCCCATTGGACAGCGTCTATGGCTACACCTTC
15 | NA | TRBJ1-5 | TRBV6-2/TRBV6-3 | NA | CASSYSERVHQPQHF | TGTGCCAGCAGTTACTCTGAGAGGGTCCATCAGCCCCAGCATTTT
15 | NA | TRBJ1-1 | TRBV4-2 | TRBD1 | CASSQSDRVNTEAFF | TGTGCCAGCAGCCAAAGCGACAGGGTAAACACTGAAGCTTTCTTT
10 | NA | TRBJ1-1 | TRBV6-5 | NA | CASHNTEAFF | TGTGCCAGCCATAACACTGAAGCTTTCTTT
15 | NA | TRBJ2-7 | TRBV9 | NA | CASSPDIDGNYEQYF | TGTGCCAGCAGCCCAGACATCGACGGGAACTACGAGCAGTACTTC
14 | NA | TRBJ1-2 | TRBV5-1 | NA | CASSLSTSNYGYTF | TGCGCCAGCAGCTTGTCGACATCAAACTATGGCTACACCTTC
12 | NA | TRBJ1-4 | TRBV5-8 | NA | CASSLSREKLFF | TGTGCCAGCAGCTTGTCGCGGGAAAAACTGTTTTTT
15 | NA | TRBJ2-1 | TRBV2 | NA | CASTPLANSYNEQFF | TGTGCCAGCACCCCTCTAGCGAACTCCTACAATGAGCAGTTCTTC
13 | NA | TRBJ2-7 | TRBV5-4 | TRBD1 | CASSLGQGDEQYF | TGTGCCAGCAGCTTGGGACAGGGGGACGAGCAGTACTTC
14 | NA | TRBJ1-6 | TRBV6-5 | NA | CASSRDTKSSPLHF | TGTGCCAGCAGCCGGGACACAAAAAGTTCACCCCTCCACTTT
15 | NA | TRBJ1-1 | TRBV6-5 | TRBD1 | CASRWKGQEMTEAFF | TGTGCCAGCAGATGGAAGGGACAGGAGATGACTGAAGCTTTCTTT
14 | NA | TRBJ1-2 | TRBV6-6 | TRBD1 | CASSWDSPNYGYTF | TGTGCCAGCAGTTGGGACAGCCCTAACTATGGCTACACCTTC
17 | NA | TRBJ2-3 | TRBV7-9 | TRBD2 | CASSPLFGGGHTDTQYF | TGTGCCAGCAGCCCTTTGTTCGGGGGGGGCCACACAGATACGCAGTATTTT
16 | NA | TRBJ2-2 | TRBV7-6 | TRBD2 | CASSFPAGGNTGELFF | TGTGCCAGCAGCTTCCCAGCGGGGGGTAACACCGGGGAGCTGTTTTTT
14 | NA | TRBJ2-7 | TRBV28 | TRBD1 | CASSVDRVSYEQYF | TGTGCCAGCAGTGTAGACAGGGTCTCCTACGAGCAGTACTTC
16 | NA | TRBJ1-3 | TRBV20-1 | TRBD1 | CSASLLTGGRGNTIYF | TGCAGTGCTAGTCTCTTAACAGGGGGACGAGGAAACACCATATATTTT